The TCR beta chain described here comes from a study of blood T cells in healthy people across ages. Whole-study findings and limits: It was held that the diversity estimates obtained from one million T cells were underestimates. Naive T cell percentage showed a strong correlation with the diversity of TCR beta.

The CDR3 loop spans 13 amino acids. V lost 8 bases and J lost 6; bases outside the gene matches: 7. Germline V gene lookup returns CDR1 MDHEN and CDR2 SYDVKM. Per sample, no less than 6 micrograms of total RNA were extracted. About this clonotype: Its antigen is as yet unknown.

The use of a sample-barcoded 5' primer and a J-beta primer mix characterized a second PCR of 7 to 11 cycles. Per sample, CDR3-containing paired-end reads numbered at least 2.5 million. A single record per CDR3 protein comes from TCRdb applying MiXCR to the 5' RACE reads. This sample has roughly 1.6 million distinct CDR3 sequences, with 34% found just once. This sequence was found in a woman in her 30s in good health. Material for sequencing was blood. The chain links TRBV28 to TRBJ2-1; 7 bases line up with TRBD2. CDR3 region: CASAGGRSNEQFF. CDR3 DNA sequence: TGTGCCAGCGCCGGCGGGAGAAGCAATGAGCAGTTCTTC.